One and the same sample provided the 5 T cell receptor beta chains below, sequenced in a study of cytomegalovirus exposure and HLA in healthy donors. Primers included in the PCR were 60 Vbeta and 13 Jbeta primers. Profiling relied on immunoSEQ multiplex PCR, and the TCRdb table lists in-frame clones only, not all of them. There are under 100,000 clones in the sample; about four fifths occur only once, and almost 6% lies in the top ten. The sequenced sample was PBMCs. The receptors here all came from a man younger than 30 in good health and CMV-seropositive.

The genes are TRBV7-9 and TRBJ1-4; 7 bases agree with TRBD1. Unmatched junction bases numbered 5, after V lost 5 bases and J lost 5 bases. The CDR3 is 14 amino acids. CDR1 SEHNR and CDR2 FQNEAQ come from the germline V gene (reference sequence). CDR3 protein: CASSPGTANEKLFF. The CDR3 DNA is TGTGCCAGCAGCCCCGGGACAGCCAATGAAAAACTGTTTTTT.

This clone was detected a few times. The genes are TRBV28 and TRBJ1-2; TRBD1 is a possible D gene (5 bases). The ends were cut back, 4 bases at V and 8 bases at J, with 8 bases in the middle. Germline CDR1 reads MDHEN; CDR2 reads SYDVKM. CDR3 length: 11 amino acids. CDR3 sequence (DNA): TGTGCCAGCAGTTCAACAGGCGGCTACACCTTC. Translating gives CASSSTGGYTF.

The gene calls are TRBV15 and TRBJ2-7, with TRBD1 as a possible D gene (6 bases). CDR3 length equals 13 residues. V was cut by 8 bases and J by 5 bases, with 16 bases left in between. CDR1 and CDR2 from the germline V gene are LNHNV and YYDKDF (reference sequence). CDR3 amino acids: CATAPIQGHEQYF. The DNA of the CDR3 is TGTGCCACCGCCCCCATACAGGGCCACGAGCAGTACTTC.

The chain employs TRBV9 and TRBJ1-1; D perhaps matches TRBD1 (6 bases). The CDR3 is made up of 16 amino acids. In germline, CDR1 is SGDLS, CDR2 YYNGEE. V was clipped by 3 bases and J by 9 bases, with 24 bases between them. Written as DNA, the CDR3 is TGTGCCAGCAGCGCCACGACCCTAACAGGGTCGGGGAAAGCTTTCTTT. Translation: CASSATTLTGSGKAFF.

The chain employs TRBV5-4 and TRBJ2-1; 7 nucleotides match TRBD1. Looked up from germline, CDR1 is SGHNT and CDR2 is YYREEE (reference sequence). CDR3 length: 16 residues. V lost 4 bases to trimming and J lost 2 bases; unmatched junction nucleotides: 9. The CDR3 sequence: CASSTKDRAPYNEQFF. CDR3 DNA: TGTGCCAGCAGCACCAAAGACAGGGCCCCCTACAATGAGCAGTTCTTC.